Shown below are 5 T cell receptor beta chains from a single sample sequenced in a study of blood T cell repertoires in COVID-19. The repertoire was sequenced with immunoSEQ multiplex PCR; TCRdb's copy has only in-frame clones and lacks some. The sample includes tens of thousands of clones, around 82% of them seen just once. Material: peripheral blood. The receptors were gathered from a man between 65 and 79 years old with acute or convalescent COVID-19.

The rearrangement uses TRBV2 and TRBJ2-6, with 9 nucleotides matching TRBD2. Unmatched junction bases numbered 9, after V lost 6 bases and J lost 3 bases. The CDR3 loop spans 17 amino acids. Germline assignment: CDR1 SNHLY and CDR2 FYNNEI. The CDR3 DNA reads TGTGCCAGCAGCCGAGGGTCTAGCGGGGTTGGGGCCAACGTCCTGACTTTC. Its translation is CASSRGSSGVGANVLTF.

The rearrangement joins TRBV5-1 to TRBJ2-1; 11 bases fit TRBD2. Losses at the gene ends were 4 bases for V and 3 bases for J; bases not matched to a gene: 6. The CDR3 loop spans 16 amino acids. CDR1 SGHRS and CDR2 YFSETQ come from the germline V gene. The CDR3, as DNA: TGCGCCAGCAGCCTCTATGGGACTAGCGGCTACAATGAGCAGTTCTTC. Its protein is CASSLYGTSGYNEQFF.

V gene TRBV6-2 or TRBV6-3 combines with J gene TRBJ1-3; D possibly corresponds to TRBD1 (5 bases). This CDR3 spans 15 amino acids. CDR1 and CDR2 (germline): MNHEY, SVGEGT. Trimming pared 4 bases from V and 3 bases from J, leaving 13 bases between. The CDR3 DNA sequence: TGTGCCAGCAGTTCCGCGACAGATTATGGAAACACCATATATTTT. Encoded protein: CASSSATDYGNTIYF.

This clone came up a few times. The V call is TRBV7-6, the J call TRBJ2-2; tentative D call: TRBD2 (6 bases). The CDR3 is 16 amino acids. The germline gives CDR1 SGHVS, CDR2 FNYEAQ. V lost 4 bases, J lost 0 bases, and 12 bases lay in between. The CDR3 DNA follows: TGTGCCAGCAGCTCACGTGCGGGGTCGAACACCGGGGAGCTGTTTTTT. It specifies CASSSRAGSNTGELFF.

The V gene is TRBV24-1, the J gene TRBJ2-1, with 9 nucleotides matching TRBD2. The germline gives CDR1 KGHDR, CDR2 SFDVKD. The CDR3 is 16 amino acids. Unmatched junction bases numbered 6, after V lost 3 bases and J lost 4 bases. CDR3 sequence (DNA): TGTGCCACCAGTGATCCGATACTAGCGGGTTACAATGAGCAGTTCTTC. It translates to CATSDPILAGYNEQFF.